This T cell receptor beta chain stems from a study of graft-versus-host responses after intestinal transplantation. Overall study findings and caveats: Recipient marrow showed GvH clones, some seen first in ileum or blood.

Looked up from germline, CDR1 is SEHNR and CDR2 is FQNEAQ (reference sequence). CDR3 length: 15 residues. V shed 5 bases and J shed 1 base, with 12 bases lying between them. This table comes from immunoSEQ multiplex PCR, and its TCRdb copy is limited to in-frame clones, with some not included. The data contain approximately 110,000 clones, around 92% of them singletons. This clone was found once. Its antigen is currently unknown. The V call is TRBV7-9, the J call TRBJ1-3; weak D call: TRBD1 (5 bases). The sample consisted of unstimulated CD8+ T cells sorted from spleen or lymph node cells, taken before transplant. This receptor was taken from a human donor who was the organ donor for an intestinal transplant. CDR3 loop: CASSPSGGSGNTIYF. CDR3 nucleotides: TGTGCCAGCAGCCCGAGCGGGGGGTCTGGAAACACCATATATTTT.